This T cell receptor beta chain was recorded in a study of cytomegalovirus exposure and HLA in healthy donors (TCRdb year 2017). For the wider study: An earlier analysis of approximately 640 of the donors reported 250 to 300 Gb of sequence data and some 100 million unique TCR beta sequences from 150 million to 200 million T cells. Roughly 300 gigabases of sequencing data and around 85 million unique TCR sequences made up an early release that covered 500 to 650 HLA-typed donors. Of the approximately 370 genotyped donors, over 80% were placed in the genetic ancestry cluster associated with self-reported Caucasian donors. The study was designed to test whether signatures of past pathogen exposure could be identified by cataloging public T cell receptors. The T cell repertoires of some 700 subjects were profiled by immunosequencing and related to cytomegalovirus serostatus. Along with the approximately 700-subject first cohort, a separate validation cohort of around 120 different subjects was used. High-throughput TCR immunosequencing, statistical association of individual TCRs with disease status, and machine learning were combined to predict cytomegalovirus infection status. A later analysis re-examined previously published TCR beta repertoires from more than 600 donors and added high-resolution HLA genotyping to investigate patterns of TCR occurrence. In the later analysis, no new phenotypic data were used to find candidate immune exposures; instead, reliance was placed on TCR beta sequences and their occurrence across donors. An earlier analysis of 587 of the donors used high-throughput TCR beta sequencing to judge whether each TCR beta V gene segment behaved as functional or pseudogenic. Alongside the repertoire data, information on donor age, sex, ethnicity and CMV serostatus was compiled. A later genetic analysis used genome-wide SNP genotypes for 398 of the 666 donors, treating that subset as a discovery cohort. Every discovery cohort repertoire had been produced on one sequencing platform. Class I and class II HLA loci were covered by the typing at four-digit resolution. The number of donors typed differed by locus, with 629-630 for A, B, C, DRB1 and DQB1, around 500 for DQA1, under 610 for DPA1, and some 450 for DPB1. Roughly 5 DR-DQ haplotypes were handled as single units for association and clustering, since linkage in the cohort was strong. Among roughly 400 genotyped donors of the cohort, an average of around 250,000 unique TCR beta nucleotide sequences was sequenced per donor, of which about 18% were non-productive. Study-level results and caveats: According to a later analysis, parvovirus B19, influenza, CMV and Epstein-Barr virus appeared linked to several top co-occurrence clusters. Because HLA typing was missing for some donors at each locus, association tests included only the typed subset. The authors suggested that the approach could potentially be generalized to other disease states and immunological phenotypes. Linkage disequilibrium might explain the correlated functional status among segregating V segments, but an unknown experimental factor could not be excluded. The classifier was reported to diagnose cytomegalovirus status with high specificity and sensitivity in both the original and validation cohorts. A further reported finding was that TCR beta sequences accurately predicted the HLA-A and HLA-B alleles for most subjects in the first cohort. The cohort was sequenced for TCR beta chains only, and without alpha or paired-chain data the features that could be detected were limited. About 17 rarely observed V segments, including chromosome 9 orphons, were excluded from the earlier analysis of a few hundred of the donors because counts were too low. A cluster of highly shared sequence variants was judged likely to represent a technical artifact of the sequencing pipeline. According to a later genetic analysis, donors in an Asian-associated ancestry cluster had fewer N-insertions in productive TCRs than the approximately 650-donor mean. A few of the identified cytomegalovirus-associated TCR beta chains were confirmed in vitro to be specific for cytomegalovirus antigens. A later genetic analysis associated a missense DCLRE1C variant with V-gene and J-gene trimming of TCR beta chains, and an independent cohort replicated the association. In a later analysis, the rate of TCR association differed among HLA loci, with DRB1 alleles having the most associated TCRs and HLA-C alleles having the fewest. A later analysis found that HLA-associated TCR beta chains were more clonally expanded and had lower generation probabilities than equally common non-associated chains. The study gave a list of some 150 TCR beta chains associated with cytomegalovirus. Most TCR sequences were observed very rarely across donors, whereas some public TCRs were present in many individuals. An earlier analysis of 587 of the donors showed that most TCR beta V segments appeared in productive rearrangements either about 90% or about 30% of the time, which broadly matched IMGT annotations. A later analysis found that most CMV-associated TCR beta chains appeared HLA-restricted, with HLA associations seemingly driven largely by CMV exposure. Assigning TCR associations to individual alleles was difficult when HLA alleles, especially DR and DQ, strongly co-occurred. The presence/absence analyses assumed that sequencing depth was roughly uniform across donors, and that assumption may not be true. For the cohort, immune exposure information was limited to CMV serostatus. The 87-base-pair reads could not distinguish some IMGT-functional V segments, including TRBV6-2 and TRBV6-3, so those segments were excluded. In a later analysis, about 17,000 TCR beta sequences were associated with specific HLA alleles at a false discovery rate of 0.05.

As regards this clone: Its antigen is not yet known. Per-nucleotide qualities are absent, and no much larger clonotype sits a single base away.

Preparation of the library involved the immunoSEQ multiplex PCR assay. A mixture of 60 forward primers for TCR Vbeta segments and 13 reverse primers for TCR Jbeta segments was used in the multiplex PCR. The CDR3 region of rearranged TCR beta genes was amplified from genomic DNA with a multiplex PCR assay. On the Illumina HiSeq System, the amplified TCR beta libraries were sequenced as 87-base-pair reads. The study's own analysis went as follows. Across the 670 or so repertoires, a later analysis counted tens of millions of unique TCR beta chains, roughly 11 million of which were shared by at least two donors. A nearest-neighbor algorithm error-corrected the raw reads and collapsed the reads into unique sequences, merging closely related sequences to remove PCR and sequencing errors. Alignment of CDR3 sequences to IMGT reference sequences was used to assign V, D and J gene segments. For a sequence to be retained, a match of at least six nucleotides to both a V gene segment and a J gene segment was required. Rearrangements were called productive when the CDR3 lacked stop codons and stayed in frame with V and J; all others were non-productive. CDR3 was defined by IMGT convention, running from the second conserved V-encoded cysteine to the conserved J-encoded phenylalanine. In an earlier analysis of more than 550 of the donors, sequences lacking an unambiguous match to a single V gene segment were excluded. In an earlier analysis of approximately 590 of the donors, V segments were called functional above 56.7% productive rearrangements and were called segregating when the between-donor standard deviation exceeded 5%. A statistical classification framework was built to diagnose cytomegalovirus status from the catalog of TCR beta chain sequences. In a later analysis, TCR nucleotide sequences were compared against IMGT/GENE-DB human TR gene sequences so that V and J genes could be assigned. Using the TCRdist pipeline, a later analysis assigned CDR3 sequences along with most-parsimonious VDJ recombination scenarios. A later analysis defined each TCR beta chain by its CDR3 amino acid sequence plus V-gene family, and excluded reads lacking a unique V-gene family. To address suspected cross-contamination and a sequencing artifact, a later analysis removed around 590 highly shared, low-generation-probability nucleotide sequences. For each public chain, a later analysis derived a clonal expansion index from normalized ranks of inferred template counts within each repertoire. In a later analysis, generation probabilities were computed using a VDJ recombination model fitted to out-of-frame rearrangements, and the results were checked against IGoR. A later analysis scored TCR-TCR, TCR-HLA and TCR-CMV co-occurrence with hypergeometric tests, applying a repertoire-size bias correction to TCR pairs. False discovery rates were estimated in a later analysis by permuting HLA or CMV assignments 20 times. A later analysis grouped co-occurring TCRs with DBSCAN, adding TCRdist sequence similarity when clustering within HLA-allele-positive subsets. For co-occurrence clustering, repertoires with fewer than 30,000 or more than 120,000 public chains were excluded, along with about five repertoires with anomalous nucleotide sharing. What TCRdb holds here is the immuneACCESS table cut down to in-frame rearrangements. Part of the clones is not present; checked against another copy, under half of the missing clones reflect an unresolved V gene, and the others are unexplained. Clone size and V and J calls were adopted from that table, with D and trimming inferred from the DNA. The sample table lists 170,000 or so clones, more than 70% of them with a count of one. The ten largest clones take up 6.3% of the sample.

The cohort comprised some 680 healthy bone marrow donors. At the time of sampling, every cohort member was nominally healthy, though immune exposures that went unrecorded were likely present. The donor tested CMV seropositive and was one of the 289 seropositive cohort members. A peripheral blood sample was collected from each donor, and TCR beta sequencing was performed on peripheral blood mononuclear cells. Genomic DNA was extracted from the blood cell samples with the Qiagen DNeasy Blood Extraction Kit. V loses 4 bases, J loses 4 bases, and the germline ends lie 11 bases apart. CDR1 is given as SQVTM and CDR2 as ANQGSEA, both from the germline V gene. The CDR3 starts with the cysteine, ends with the phenylalanine, and has 12 residues. CDR3 DNA only is kept here, 36 bases in frame from base 1.

Sequences were obtained from PBMCs. This sequence uses TRBV29-1 and TRBJ2-7; the D gene cannot be resolved reliably. The sequence derives from a male donor in good health and CMV-seropositive. The CDR3 protein sequence reads: CSVVRSRYEQYF. The DNA sequence is TGCAGCGTTGTTAGGAGCCGGTACGAGCAGTACTTC.